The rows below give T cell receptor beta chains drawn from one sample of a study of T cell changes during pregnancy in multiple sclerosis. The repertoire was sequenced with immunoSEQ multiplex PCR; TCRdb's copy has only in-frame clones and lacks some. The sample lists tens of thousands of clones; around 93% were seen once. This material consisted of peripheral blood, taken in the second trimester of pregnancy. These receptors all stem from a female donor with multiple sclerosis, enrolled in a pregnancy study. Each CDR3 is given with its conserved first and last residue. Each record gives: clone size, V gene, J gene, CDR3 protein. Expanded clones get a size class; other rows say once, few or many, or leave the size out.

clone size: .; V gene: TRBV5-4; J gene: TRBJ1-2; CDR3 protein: CASSLDRGQDGYTF
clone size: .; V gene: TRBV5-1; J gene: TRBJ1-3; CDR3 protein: CASSFSRGGSGNTIYF
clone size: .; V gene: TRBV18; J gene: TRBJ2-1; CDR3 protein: CASSHALRLAGYNEQFF
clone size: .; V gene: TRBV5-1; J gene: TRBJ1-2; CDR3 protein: CASSLQGSGYTF
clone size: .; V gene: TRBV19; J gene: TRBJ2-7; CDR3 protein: CASTYDYSSYEQYF
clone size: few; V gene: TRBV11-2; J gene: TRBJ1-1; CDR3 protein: CASSLEQPNTEAFF
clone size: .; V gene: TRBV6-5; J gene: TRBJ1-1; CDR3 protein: CASRSGTPEAFF
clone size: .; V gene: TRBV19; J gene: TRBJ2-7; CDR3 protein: CASSLGLAGNYEQYF
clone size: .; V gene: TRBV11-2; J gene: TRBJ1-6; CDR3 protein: CASSLDRGGWSPLHF
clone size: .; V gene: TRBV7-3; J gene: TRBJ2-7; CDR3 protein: CASSPVQGYEQYF
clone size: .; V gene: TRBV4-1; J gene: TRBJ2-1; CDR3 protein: CASSQEGVVAGFGNEQFF
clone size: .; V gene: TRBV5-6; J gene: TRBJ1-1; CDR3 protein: CASSLQGSNTEAFF
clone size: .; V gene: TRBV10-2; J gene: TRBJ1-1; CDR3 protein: CASSEKGSDTEAFF
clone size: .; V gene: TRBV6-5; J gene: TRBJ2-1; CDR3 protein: CASSYGAGGLNEQFF
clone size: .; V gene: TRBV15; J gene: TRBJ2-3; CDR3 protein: CATSSASPGGGSDTQYF
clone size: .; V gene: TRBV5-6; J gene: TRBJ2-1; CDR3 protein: CASTPGLINEQFF
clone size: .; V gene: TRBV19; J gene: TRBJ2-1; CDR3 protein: CASSIVSGGDNEQFF
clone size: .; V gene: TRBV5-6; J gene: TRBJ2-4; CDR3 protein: CASSSPVLAKNIQYF
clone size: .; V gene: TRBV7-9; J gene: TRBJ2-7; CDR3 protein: CASSRGGTGVYEQYF
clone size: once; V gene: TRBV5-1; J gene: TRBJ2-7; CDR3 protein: CAGRGSGYEQYF
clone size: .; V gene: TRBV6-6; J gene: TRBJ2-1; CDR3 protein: CASSYLRAGVDNEQFF
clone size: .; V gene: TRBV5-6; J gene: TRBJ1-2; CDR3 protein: CASGLNYGYTF
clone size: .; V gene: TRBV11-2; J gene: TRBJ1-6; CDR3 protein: CASSLDWGDDNSPLHF
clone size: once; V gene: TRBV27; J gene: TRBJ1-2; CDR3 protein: CASSLRGTDHRYGYTF
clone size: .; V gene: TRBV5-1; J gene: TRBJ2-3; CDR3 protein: CASSLGAGGSTDTQYF
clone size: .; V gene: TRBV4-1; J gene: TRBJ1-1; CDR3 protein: CASSQDAENTEAFF
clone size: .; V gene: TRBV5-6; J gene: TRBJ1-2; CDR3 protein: CASSLELAQAFGYTF
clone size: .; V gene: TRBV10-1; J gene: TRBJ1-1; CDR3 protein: CASSSTGGTEAFF